This T cell receptor (beta chain) emerged from a study of cytomegalovirus exposure and HLA in healthy donors. Overall study context: There were some 410 genotyped donors. Of these, roughly 80% fell in the genetic ancestry cluster associated with self-reported Caucasian donors. The study, taken as a whole, reports: The sole available immune exposure information was CMV serostatus.

Deletions cut 0 bases from V and 3 bases from J, with 7 bases between. Germline V lookup: CDR1 SGHDT, CDR2 YYEEEE. The CDR3 is 14 residues long. The primer mix had 60 Vbeta and 13 Jbeta primers. Repertoires were generated with immunoSEQ multiplex PCR, while TCRdb's copy carries only in-frame clones and drops some. The data contain some 180,000 clones, 82% of them singletons. Regarding this clone: The antigen is undetermined.

The specimen sequenced was PBMCs. The chain employs TRBV5-6 and TRBJ2-1; D unresolved. The TCR originated in a man aged 40-55 years in good health and CMV-seronegative. Here the CDR3 DNA reads TGTGCCAGCAGCTTGGGAACAGTCTACAATGAGCAGTTCTTC. Translated, it gives CASSLGTVYNEQFF.